Presented here are 12 T cell receptor beta chains from one specimen sequenced in a study of cytomegalovirus exposure and HLA in healthy donors. Researchers ran the PCR with 60 Vbeta and 13 Jbeta primers. Clones were sequenced by immunoSEQ multiplex PCR, and TCRdb holds only the in-frame ones, with some missing. The sample lists approximately 150,000 clones, 78% seen once, with approximately 2.5% in the top ten. Sequenced input: PBMCs. Receptors originate from a woman younger than 30 in good health and CMV-seropositive.

This clone has just a few counts. The chain employs TRBV10-3 and TRBJ1-1; D uncertain. This CDR3 is built from 12 residues. The V end lost 6 bases, the J end lost 8 bases, and 13 bases lay between the germline ends. Germline values: CDR1 ENHRY, CDR2 SYGVKD. CDR3 nucleotide sequence: TGTGCCATCAGGTCTCAGTCTGTCGAAGCTTTCTTT. It translates to CAIRSQSVEAFF.

The V call is TRBV7-6, the J call TRBJ2-1; 8 nucleotides line up with TRBD2. The J segment lost 4 bases and the V segment lost 4 bases, leaving 6 bases of the junction unmatched. The CDR3 runs to 15 residues. Germline-derived CDR1 and CDR2 are SGHVS and FNYEAQ. CDR3 nucleotide sequence: TGTGCCAGCAGCTCCCCGGGACTAGGGTACAATGAGCAGTTCTTC. It translates to CASSSPGLGYNEQFF.

The J gene is TRBJ2-5, the V gene TRBV5-4; TRBD2 matches at 8 bases. The better agreement between TRBJ2-7 and the DNA end casts doubt on the J call. CDR1 SGHNT and CDR2 YYREEE come from the germline V gene (reference sequence). The CDR3 contains 14 residues. CDR3 in amino acids: CASSPGGRLYEQYF. The CDR3 DNA sequence: TGTGCCAGCAGCCCGGGGGGGCGGCTCTACGAGCAGTACTTC.

The chain is built from TRBV27 and TRBJ2-7, with D possibly being TRBD2 (6 bases). V was cut by 3 bases and J by 7 bases, with 22 bases left in between. CDR1 is MNHEY, CDR2 SMNVEV, per germline (reference sequence). The CDR3 runs to 16 residues. Here the CDR3 reads CASSFSQLGGAGEQYF. The CDR3, as DNA: TGTGCCAGCAGTTTTTCCCAGTTGGGCGGGGCTGGGGAGCAGTACTTC.

The V gene is TRBV5-1, the J gene TRBJ2-6; 7 bases map to TRBD2. Germline trimming cut 0 bases from V and 0 bases from J; bases unmatched to any gene: 6. The length of the CDR3 is 18 residues. CDR1 is SGHRS and CDR2 is YFSETQ in the germline V gene. The CDR3 here is CASSLVGGEVSGANVLTF. CDR3 bases: TGCGCCAGCAGCTTGGTGGGGGGGGAAGTCTCTGGGGCCAACGTCCTGACTTTC.

This clone was counted a few times. V is TRBV25-1 and J is TRBJ1-2; TRBD1 matches 7 bases. V dropped 4 bases and J dropped 8; count of bases not matched to a gene: 10. The length of the CDR3 is 14 residues. CDR1 and CDR2 from the germline V gene are MGHDK and SYGVNS. The CDR3 protein is CASSARQGVSGYTF. CDR3 bases: TGTGCCAGCAGTGCACGACAGGGTGTGTCCGGCTACACCTTC.

The V call is TRBV4-1, the J call TRBJ2-7; tentatively, D is TRBD1 (7 bases). CDR3 length: 16 residues. The germline CDR1 and CDR2 sequences are MGHRA and YSYEKL. The V end was cut by 2 bases, the J end by 2 bases, with 16 bases between. As DNA, the CDR3 is TGCGCCAGCAGCCAATTTCAACAGGGGACTCCCTACGAGCAGTACTTC. It translates to CASSQFQQGTPYEQYF.

On this clone: Its ends do not fully match the called genes, so a read error is possible. The CDR3 bases are TGCAGGATAGCGGGGGCCCTCTACAATGAGCAGTTCTTC. Protein sequence: CRIAGALYNEQFF. The V and J genes are TRBV6-1 and TRBJ2-1, with 9 bases aligning to TRBD2. Germline loops: CDR1 MNHNS, CDR2 SASEGT. The CDR3 totals 13 residues.

The V call is TRBV2, the J call TRBJ1-1; unclear D gene. CDR1 and CDR2 (germline): SNHLY, FYNNEI. This CDR3 is built from 13 residues. The V gene lost 5 bases and the J gene lost 2 bases, with 9 bases spanning the gap. This chain's CDR3 is CASSWTDNTEAFF. Written as DNA, the CDR3 is TGTGCCAGCAGTTGGACTGATAACACTGAAGCTTTCTTT. Full variable domain (missing parts from reference TRBV2 and TRBJ1-1): EPEVTQTPSHQVTQMGQEVILRCVPISNHLYFYWYRQILGQKVEFLVSFYNNEISEKSEIFDDQFSVERPDGSNFTLKIRSTKLEDSAMYFCASSWTDNTEAFFGQGTRLTVV.

The chain is built from TRBV11-2 and TRBJ2-6; D gene unclear. The CDR3 is made up of 14 amino acids. Trimming left V 1 base short and J 1 base short, with 2 bases between. Germline V gene lookup returns CDR1 SGHAT and CDR2 FQNNGV. The CDR3 DNA reads TGTGCCAGCAGCTTAGCATCTGGGGCCAACGTCCTGACTTTC. It encodes CASSLASGANVLTF. The full variable domain, with the rest looked up from reference TRBV11-2 and TRBJ2-6, is EAGVAQSPRYKIIEKRQSVAFWCNPISGHATLYWYQQILGQGPKLLIQFQNNGVVDDSQLPKDRFSAERLKGVDSTLKIQPAKLEDSAVYLCASSLASGANVLTFGAGSRLTVL.

This chain links TRBV30 with TRBJ1-5; no clear D gene. V dropped 1 base and J dropped 3 bases, with 7 bases sitting between them. The CDR3 covers 13 residues. Germline V gives CDR1 GTSNPN, CDR2 SVGIG (reference sequence). The CDR3 here is CAWSDQDNQPQHF. In DNA, the CDR3 is TGTGCCTGGAGTGACCAGGACAATCAGCCCCAGCATTTT.

The chain carries TRBV19 and TRBJ1-1; TRBD1 aligns across 8 bases. The CDR3 length is 15 residues. With 4 bases clipped from V and 4 bases from J, the junction kept 8 bases outside the gene matches. CDR1 and CDR2 from the germline V gene are LNHDA and SQIVND (reference sequence). CDR3 in amino acids: CASSKGQVGPTEAFF. The CDR3 region has the DNA TGTGCCAGTAGTAAGGGACAGGTGGGGCCCACTGAAGCTTTCTTT.